Listed below are T cell receptor beta chains from one sample, sequenced in a study of blood T cell repertoires in COVID-19. TCRdb's copy holds only in-frame clones and misses some; the assay was immunoSEQ multiplex PCR. The table includes 200,000 to 250,000 clones, around four fifths detected once. Sequenced material: peripheral blood. The receptors shown here come from a woman of 80 years or more with active or convalescent COVID-19. Each CDR3 is given with its conserved first and last residue. Fields, in order: clone size, D gene, J gene, V gene, CDR3 protein, CDR3 DNA. The D gene is left open where the match is weak. Clone size is not always given. Where it is, it says once, few, many or a class for expanded clones.

abundance: -
d_gene: TRBD1
j_gene: TRBJ1-5
v_gene: TRBV15
CDR3aa: CATSRVVGTAASPQHF
CDR3nt: TGTGCCACCAGCAGAGTGGTCGGGACAGCTGCTTCGCCCCAGCATTTT

abundance: few
d_gene: -
j_gene: TRBJ1-1
v_gene: TRBV6-5
CDR3aa: CASSYSKVGRTEAFF
CDR3nt: TGTGCCAGCAGTTACTCGAAAGTAGGGAGGACTGAAGCTTTCTTT

abundance: few
d_gene: TRBD1
j_gene: TRBJ1-5
v_gene: TRBV7-6
CDR3aa: CASSPGIGTGGRQPQHF
CDR3nt: TGTGCCAGCAGCCCGGGGATAGGGACAGGGGGCCGTCAGCCCCAGCATTTT

abundance: -
d_gene: -
j_gene: TRBJ2-3
v_gene: TRBV19
CDR3aa: CASSIVTAGTDTQYF
CDR3nt: TGTGCCAGTAGTATAGTGACAGCCGGCACAGATACGCAGTATTTT

abundance: -
d_gene: -
j_gene: TRBJ2-7
v_gene: TRBV5-1
CDR3aa: CASSLGAGLSEQYF
CDR3nt: TGCGCCAGCAGCTTGGGGGCGGGTTTGAGCGAGCAGTACTTC

abundance: -
d_gene: TRBD1
j_gene: TRBJ1-2
v_gene: TRBV19
CDR3aa: CASSARQGGNYGYTF
CDR3nt: TGTGCCAGTAGTGCCCGACAGGGAGGTAACTATGGCTACACCTTC

abundance: once
d_gene: TRBD1
j_gene: TRBJ2-3
v_gene: TRBV6-4
CDR3aa: CASSSGTGVDTQYF
CDR3nt: TGTGCCAGCAGTTCCGGGACAGGGGTAGATACGCAGTATTTT

abundance: -
d_gene: -
j_gene: TRBJ2-4
v_gene: TRBV11-2
CDR3aa: CASRPRESKNIQYF
CDR3nt: TGTGCCAGCAGACCAAGAGAATCCAAAAACATTCAGTACTTC

abundance: -
d_gene: -
j_gene: TRBJ2-1
v_gene: TRBV7-3
CDR3aa: CASSFGQYNEQFF
CDR3nt: TGTGCCAGCAGCTTCGGACAGTACAATGAGCAGTTCTTC

abundance: -
d_gene: -
j_gene: TRBJ1-5
v_gene: TRBV10-3
CDR3aa: CAISQGALNQPQHF
CDR3nt: TGTGCCATCTCCCAGGGTGCACTTAATCAGCCCCAGCATTTT

abundance: few
d_gene: -
j_gene: TRBJ1-5
v_gene: TRBV6-5
CDR3aa: CASSYLRGTPDVHF
CDR3nt: TGTGCCAGCAGTTACTTGCGGGGGACCCCCGACGTGCATTTT

abundance: few
d_gene: TRBD1
j_gene: TRBJ1-6
v_gene: TRBV7-2
CDR3aa: CASSAGQVSPLHF
CDR3nt: TGTGCCAGCAGCGCAGGACAGGTTTCACCCCTCCACTTT

abundance: -
d_gene: TRBD1
j_gene: TRBJ2-1
v_gene: TRBV7-2
CDR3aa: CASSVRGQGVGQFF
CDR3nt: TGTGCCAGCAGCGTCCGCGGACAGGGGGTTGGGCAGTTCTTC

abundance: -
d_gene: TRBD1
j_gene: TRBJ2-7
v_gene: TRBV5-4
CDR3aa: CASSRGQGSHEQYF
CDR3nt: TGTGCCAGCAGTAGGGGACAGGGGTCCCACGAGCAGTACTTC

abundance: -
d_gene: TRBD2
j_gene: TRBJ2-1
v_gene: TRBV7-9
CDR3aa: CASSFTGLAVNEQFF
CDR3nt: TGTGCCAGCAGCTTCACTGGACTAGCGGTTAATGAGCAGTTCTTC

abundance: -
d_gene: TRBD1
j_gene: TRBJ2-6
v_gene: TRBV4-2
CDR3aa: CASSQSPGTGLSGANVLTF
CDR3nt: TGTGCCAGCAGCCAATCCCCCGGGACAGGGCTCTCTGGGGCCAACGTCCTGACTTTC

abundance: few
d_gene: TRBD2
j_gene: TRBJ2-3
v_gene: TRBV28
CDR3aa: CASSSTSGRGATQYF
CDR3nt: TGTGCCAGCAGTTCAACTAGCGGGAGAGGGGCTACGCAGTATTTT

abundance: -
d_gene: TRBD2
j_gene: TRBJ2-5
v_gene: TRBV18
CDR3aa: CASLLAGQETQYF
CDR3nt: TGTGCCAGTCTACTAGCGGGACAAGAGACCCAGTACTTC

abundance: -
d_gene: -
j_gene: TRBJ1-5
v_gene: TRBV4-1
CDR3aa: CASSHNREMRQPQHF
CDR3nt: TGCGCCAGCAGCCACAACAGGGAAATGAGACAGCCCCAGCATTTT

abundance: -
d_gene: -
j_gene: TRBJ2-5
v_gene: TRBV6-5
CDR3aa: CASSYNTGSRETQYF
CDR3nt: TGTGCCAGCAGTTACAACACAGGGTCTAGGGAGACCCAGTACTTC

abundance: -
d_gene: TRBD2
j_gene: TRBJ2-3
v_gene: TRBV24-1
CDR3aa: CATSDSTSGSTDGPDTQYF
CDR3nt: TGTGCCACCAGTGACTCGACTAGCGGGAGTACCGACGGGCCAGATACGCAGTATTTT

abundance: -
d_gene: -
j_gene: TRBJ2-2
v_gene: TRBV7-2
CDR3aa: CASSFGSGAGELFF
CDR3nt: TGTGCCAGCAGCTTCGGGTCGGGTGCCGGGGAGCTGTTTTTT

abundance: -
d_gene: TRBD1
j_gene: TRBJ2-3
v_gene: TRBV7-9
CDR3aa: CASSLGTGGGTDTQYF
CDR3nt: TGTGCCAGCAGCTTAGGGACAGGTGGGGGAACAGATACGCAGTATTTT

abundance: -
d_gene: -
j_gene: TRBJ1-1
v_gene: TRBV9
CDR3aa: CASSVDSVTEAFF
CDR3nt: TGTGCCAGCAGCGTAGACTCCGTAACTGAAGCTTTCTTT

abundance: -
d_gene: TRBD2
j_gene: TRBJ2-1
v_gene: TRBV11-2
CDR3aa: CASNKRVAGAGGGHEQFF
CDR3nt: TGTGCCAGCAACAAACGCGTAGCGGGAGCCGGGGGCGGGCATGAGCAGTTCTTC

abundance: -
d_gene: -
j_gene: TRBJ1-5
v_gene: TRBV28
CDR3aa: CASSPTGGRDQPQHF
CDR3nt: TGTGCCAGCAGCCCCACCGGGGGTCGAGATCAGCCCCAGCATTTT

abundance: -
d_gene: -
j_gene: TRBJ2-3
v_gene: TRBV9
CDR3aa: CASSGQRQDTQYF
CDR3nt: TGTGCCAGCAGCGGACAGCGTCAGGATACGCAGTATTTT

abundance: -
d_gene: TRBD1
j_gene: TRBJ2-2
v_gene: TRBV7-9
CDR3aa: CASSLARDRGTGELFF
CDR3nt: TGTGCCAGCAGCTTAGCTAGGGACAGAGGGACCGGGGAGCTGTTTTTT

abundance: -
d_gene: TRBD1
j_gene: TRBJ1-1
v_gene: TRBV25-1
CDR3aa: CASSPGQQNTEAFF
CDR3nt: TGTGCCAGCAGCCCGGGACAGCAGAACACTGAAGCTTTCTTT

abundance: few
d_gene: TRBD1
j_gene: TRBJ1-2
v_gene: TRBV2
CDR3aa: CASSDTGTGYGYTF
CDR3nt: TGTGCCAGCAGCGACACCGGGACAGGTTATGGCTACACCTTC

abundance: once
d_gene: TRBD1
j_gene: TRBJ2-1
v_gene: TRBV7-2
CDR3aa: CASSLSTGGENEQFF
CDR3nt: TGTGCCAGCAGCTTGTCCACAGGGGGCGAAAATGAGCAGTTCTTC

abundance: few
d_gene: -
j_gene: TRBJ1-2
v_gene: TRBV12-5
CDR3aa: CASGSNSGGVIYGYTF
CDR3nt: TGTGCTAGTGGTTCCAATTCGGGGGGCGTGATCTATGGCTACACCTTC

abundance: -
d_gene: TRBD1
j_gene: TRBJ2-7
v_gene: TRBV11-2
CDR3aa: CASSPGTGAYEQYF
CDR3nt: TGTGCCAGCAGCCCCGGGACAGGGGCGTACGAGCAGTACTTC

abundance: -
d_gene: -
j_gene: TRBJ1-2
v_gene: TRBV28
CDR3aa: CASSRDMGYGYTF
CDR3nt: TGTGCCAGCAGCCGGGACATGGGCTATGGCTACACCTTC

abundance: once
d_gene: TRBD2
j_gene: TRBJ2-3
v_gene: TRBV15
CDR3aa: CATSGSLAGGVDTQYF
CDR3nt: TGTGCCACCAGCGGTTCACTAGCGGGAGGAGTAGATACGCAGTATTTT

abundance: -
d_gene: TRBD2
j_gene: TRBJ2-3
v_gene: TRBV12-3/TRBV12-4
CDR3aa: CASSSGGLFTQYF
CDR3nt: TGTGCCAGCAGTTCGGGGGGACTCTTTACGCAGTATTTT

abundance: -
d_gene: TRBD1
j_gene: TRBJ1-4
v_gene: TRBV10-1
CDR3aa: CASSELRDRGLEKLFF
CDR3nt: TGCGCCAGCAGTGAGCTCCGGGACAGGGGTCTTGAAAAACTGTTTTTT

abundance: once
d_gene: -
j_gene: TRBJ2-3
v_gene: TRBV7-9
CDR3aa: CASRLSTDTQYF
CDR3nt: TGTGCCAGCAGACTGAGCACAGATACGCAGTATTTT

abundance: -
d_gene: -
j_gene: TRBJ2-5
v_gene: TRBV5-1
CDR3aa: CASSLDGSAGETQYF
CDR3nt: TGCGCCAGCAGCTTGGATGGCTCCGCGGGAGAGACCCAGTACTTC

abundance: -
d_gene: -
j_gene: TRBJ2-3
v_gene: TRBV12-5
CDR3aa: CASGEGEGTWDTQYF
CDR3nt: TGTGCTAGTGGTGAGGGGGAGGGGACCTGGGATACGCAGTATTTT

abundance: -
d_gene: TRBD1
j_gene: TRBJ1-2
v_gene: TRBV18
CDR3aa: CASSPTGTVMSGYTF
CDR3nt: TGTGCCAGCTCACCTACCGGGACAGTAATGAGCGGCTACACCTTC

abundance: -
d_gene: -
j_gene: TRBJ2-7
v_gene: TRBV7-2
CDR3aa: CASSFLGGREQYF
CDR3nt: TGTGCCAGCAGCTTCCTTGGCGGGCGCGAGCAGTACTTC

abundance: -
d_gene: TRBD1
j_gene: TRBJ2-1
v_gene: TRBV6-5
CDR3aa: CATLKPGQKNEQFF
CDR3nt: TGTGCCACCCTAAAGCCGGGACAGAAGAATGAGCAGTTCTTC

abundance: -
d_gene: TRBD1
j_gene: TRBJ1-5
v_gene: TRBV28
CDR3aa: CASSSGQGNQPQHF
CDR3nt: TGTGCCAGCAGTTCAGGACAGGGGAATCAGCCCCAGCATTTT